This TCR beta chain was sequenced during a study of blood T cell repertoires in COVID-19. V lost 2 bases, J lost 8 bases, and 3 bases stayed unmatched. The CDR3 loop spans 14 amino acids. Per germline, CDR1 MDHEN and CDR2 SYDVKM. Only one count was recorded for this clone. Only in-frame clones appear in the TCRdb table, and some are missing; sequencing was by immunoSEQ multiplex PCR. The sample consists of about 130,000 clones, 87% of them appearing once. The chain links TRBV28 to TRBJ1-2; 12 nucleotides align to TRBD1. The sequenced sample consisted of peripheral blood. This receptor was obtained from a woman in her fifties or sixties with acute or convalescent COVID-19. In DNA form, the CDR3 reads TGTGCCAGCAGTTTAGTAGGGACAGGGGGCGGCTACACCTTC. Translating it yields CASSLVGTGGGYTF.